The clone carrying this T cell receptor beta chain was counted only a few times. TCRdb redid the calling of the RT-PCR reads with MiXCR, one entry per CDR3 protein. This sample has fewer than 800,000 distinct CDR3 sequences, with 14% found just once. This TCR was recovered from a female donor in good health, serving as a healthy control. The specimen sequenced was memory CD4+ T cells from blood.

The CDR3 loop reads CASSSYSFGYTF. The CDR3 coding sequence is TGTGCCAGCAGTTCTTACTCGTTTGGCTACACCTTC. The genes are TRBV6-2 or TRBV6-3 and TRBJ1-2; D not certain. Germline CDR1 reads MNHEY; CDR2 reads SVGEGT. V lost 4 bases to trimming and J lost 7 bases, with 10 bases between them. The CDR3 length is 12 residues.